This note documents a single T cell receptor (beta chain) sequence. The sample holds other DNA sequences that translate to the same CDR3. The data were taken from a study of T cell responses to AZD1222 COVID-19 vaccine. Germline assignment: CDR1 LNHDA and CDR2 SQIVND (reference sequence). V lost 2 bases and J lost 4, with 6 bases in between. CDR3 length: 13 residues. Data came from immunoSEQ multiplex PCR; TCRdb stores just in-frame clones and leaves some out. The sample lists just over 150,000 clones, around 87% occurring once. This rearrangement joins TRBV19 to TRBJ1-5; D may be TRBD1 (5 bases). This sample comprised peripheral blood, obtained 28 days after the second AZD1222 dose. The sequence was collected from an adult who received the AZD1222 COVID-19 vaccine. The CDR3 spells CASSIRQNQPQHF. The CDR3 DNA is TGTGCCAGTAGTATACGACAGAATCAGCCCCAGCATTTT.